This T cell receptor beta chain was captured in a study of blood T cell repertoires in COVID-19. Clones were sequenced by immunoSEQ multiplex PCR, and TCRdb holds only the in-frame ones, with some missing. The data contain some 200,000 clones, under 95% of them singletons. V lost 2 bases to trimming and J lost 9 bases; unmatched junction nucleotides: 10. This CDR3 has 14 residues. Per germline, CDR1 GTSNPN and CDR2 SVGIG (reference sequence). The receptor comes from a man between 25 and 39 years old with acute or convalescent COVID-19. V usage is TRBV30 and J usage is TRBJ1-5; 7 bases match TRBD1. The sequenced sample was peripheral blood. In nucleotides, the CDR3 is TGTGCCTGGAGTTGGACAGGACGTTTATCGCCCCAGCATTTT. Translation gives CAWSWTGRLSPQHF.